This record looks at one T cell receptor (beta chain) sequence and its context. The antigen remains unidentified. This entry is derived from a study of cytomegalovirus exposure and HLA in healthy donors. The study's findings and limits: TCR beta chains numbering roughly 150 were designated cytomegalovirus-associated. Immune exposure information available was restricted to CMV serostatus. Prior analysis indicated that the majority of TCR beta V segments exhibited productivity approximately 90% or approximately 30% of the time.

It was with 60 Vbeta and 13 Jbeta primers that the PCR ran. Repertoires were generated with immunoSEQ multiplex PCR, while TCRdb's copy carries only in-frame clones and drops some. The table lists 200,000 to 250,000 clones, 82% of them singletons. This CDR3 is 12 amino acids long. From germline, CDR1 is SSHAT and CDR2 FNYEAQ (reference sequence). This receptor was taken from a woman aged 40-49 years in good health and CMV-seronegative. Input material: PBMCs. This chain uses TRBV7-7 with TRBJ2-5; 8 bases are a match to TRBD2. For the CDR3, the DNA is TGTGCTAGCGGGATGAGAGGGGAGACCCAGTACTTC. It encodes CASGMRGETQYF. Based on the CDR3 plus reference TRBV7-7 and TRBJ2-5, the full variable domain is GAGVSQSPRYKVTKRGQDVTLRCDPISSHATLYWYQQALGQGPEFLTYFNYEAQPDKSGLPSDRFSAERPEGSISTLTIQRTEQRDSAMYRCASGMRGETQYFGPGTRLLVL.